The source of this T cell receptor beta chain is a study of cytomegalovirus exposure and HLA in healthy donors. Trimming removed 4 bases from V and 7 bases from J, with 14 bases in between. This CDR3 spans 13 amino acids. Germline values: CDR1 SGHRS, CDR2 YFSETQ. 13 Jbeta primers and 60 Vbeta primers were used for the PCR. Using immunoSEQ multiplex PCR, the repertoire was profiled, and TCRdb retains in-frame clones only, with some absent. The sample lists about 170,000 clones; 82% were seen once. Study findings and constraints: There were some public TCRs occurring in many donors, but most TCR sequences were rare.

As regards this clone: Antigen unknown.

This receptor was taken from a male donor in good health and CMV-seronegative. The sequenced material came from PBMCs. V gene TRBV5-1 combines with J gene TRBJ1-2, with TRBD1 as a possible D gene (5 bases). CDR3: CASSKGTGGGYTF. CDR3 DNA: TGCGCCAGCAGCAAAGGGACTGGTGGTGGCTACACCTTC.